This T cell receptor beta chain was identified during a study of T cells expressing NK-cell markers. Per germline, CDR1 LGHNA and CDR2 YNFKEQ. CDR3 length: 14 residues. TCRdb reanalyzed the 5' RACE reads and collapses them to one entry per CDR3 protein, without DNA. The sample data list some 600,000 distinct CDR3 sequences. The source material was blood T cells: a sorted CD56 or NKG2C T cell subset, CD4+ or CD8+ T cells, or bulk PBMC T cells (not recorded which). The clonotype originates from a man between 18 and 35 years old in good health. This chain uses TRBV4-2 with TRBJ1-2; lacking DNA, the TRBD1 call made by TCRdb goes unchecked. The CDR3: CASSQDRGATAVTF.